The 2 T cell receptor beta chains given below trace back to one sample, sequenced in a study of T cell changes during pregnancy in multiple sclerosis. Measured with immunoSEQ multiplex PCR; TCRdb has only the in-frame clones, and not every one. This sample has approximately 84,000 clones, with around 93% found just once. Sequences were derived from peripheral blood, sampled in the third trimester of pregnancy. Receptors originate from a female donor with multiple sclerosis, enrolled in a pregnancy study.

The V call is TRBV19, the J call TRBJ2-1, with 7 bases that match TRBD2. This CDR3 spans 15 amino acids. The ends lost 1 base at V and 9 bases at J; junction bases unmatched: 9. Germline assignment: CDR1 LNHDA and CDR2 SQIVND (reference sequence). CDR3 in amino acids: CASSIGSAGVGEQFF. Written as DNA, the CDR3 is TGTGCCAGTAGTATAGGGTCGGCGGGGGTCGGTGAGCAGTTCTTC.

The rearrangement uses TRBV14 and TRBJ2-2; 7 bases fit TRBD1. V lost 1 base to trimming and J lost 0 bases; unmatched junction nucleotides: 5. The CDR3 length is 17 residues. Germline CDR1 SGHDN, CDR2 FVKESK. The CDR3 region is CASSQVGQTANTGELFF. The CDR3 nucleotides read TGTGCCAGCAGCCAAGTGGGACAGACCGCGAACACCGGGGAGCTGTTTTTT.